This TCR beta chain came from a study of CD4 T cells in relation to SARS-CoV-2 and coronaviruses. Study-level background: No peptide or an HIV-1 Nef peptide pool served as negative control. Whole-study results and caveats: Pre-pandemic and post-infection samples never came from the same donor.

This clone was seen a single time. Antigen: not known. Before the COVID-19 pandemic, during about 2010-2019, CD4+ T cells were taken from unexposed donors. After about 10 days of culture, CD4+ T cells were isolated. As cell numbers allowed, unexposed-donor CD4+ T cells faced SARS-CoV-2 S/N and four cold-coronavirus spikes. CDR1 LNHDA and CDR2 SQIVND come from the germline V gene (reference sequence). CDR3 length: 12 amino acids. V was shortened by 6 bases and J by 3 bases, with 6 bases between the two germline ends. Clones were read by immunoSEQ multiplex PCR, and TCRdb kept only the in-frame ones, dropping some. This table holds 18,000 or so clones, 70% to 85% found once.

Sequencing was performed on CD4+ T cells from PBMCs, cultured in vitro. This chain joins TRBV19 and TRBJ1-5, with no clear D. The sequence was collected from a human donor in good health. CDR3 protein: CASSSYNQPQHF. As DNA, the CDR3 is TGTGCCAGTAGCTCCTACAATCAGCCCCAGCATTTT.